Below, 2 T cell receptor beta chains from the same sample are listed, as sequenced in a study of lymphopenia after photon versus proton radiotherapy. Method: immunoSEQ multiplex PCR; TCRdb's copy keeps in-frame clones and lacks some. Of 55,000 to 75,000 clones listed, approximately 91% were seen once; the top ten hold approximately 2.6%. The source was peripheral blood, collected from a patient treated with photon-based radiotherapy. The receptors were gathered from a woman in her seventies with pancreatic cancer.

The chain carries TRBV5-6 and TRBJ2-7, with TRBD2 as a possible D gene (6 bases). Germline V gene lookup returns CDR1 SGHDT and CDR2 YYEEEE. This CDR3 is built from 15 residues. V gave up 7 bases and J gave up 2 bases, with 19 bases separating them. The CDR3 DNA reads TGTGCCAGCCGCAAGGAGGGACTTTACGCCTACGAGCAGTACTTC. Residues: CASRKEGLYAYEQYF.

The chain uses TRBV7-2 and TRBJ2-7; D is possibly TRBD1 (5 bases). V lost 5 bases, J lost 7 bases, and 15 bases lay in between. In germline, CDR1 is SGHTA, CDR2 FQGNSA. This CDR3 region has 13 residues. DNA for the CDR3: TGTGCCAGCAGCCCCGGCCCGAAGGGGGAGCAGTACTTC. It specifies CASSPGPKGEQYF.